These 13 T cell receptor beta chains were all obtained from the same sample, sequenced in a study of blood T cell repertoires in COVID-19. The method was immunoSEQ multiplex PCR; TCRdb's version includes in-frame clones alone and lacks a portion of them. Here the sample spans 150,000 to 200,000 clones, roughly 85% being singletons. The sequenced sample consisted of peripheral blood. The receptors derive from a man aged 45 to 65 with active or convalescent COVID-19.

The chain links TRBV6-6 to TRBJ1-6; D is perhaps TRBD1 (6 bases). This CDR3 has 15 residues. Germline V gene sequence: CDR1 MNHNY, CDR2 SVGAGI (reference sequence). V lost 1 base and J 8 bases, leaving 12 bases between the germline ends. In DNA form, the CDR3 reads TGTGCCAGCAGTTACTTCTGGGGGCGGGATTCACCCCTCCACTTT. It is translated as CASSYFWGRDSPLHF.

The V call is TRBV10-3, the J call TRBJ2-4; TRBD1 might be the D (6 bases). Germline V gives CDR1 ENHRY, CDR2 SYGVKD. With 6 bases removed from V and 9 bases from J, the gap between germline ends came to 21 bases. The CDR3 is 15 residues long. The CDR3 protein is CAISTQTGQYSIQYF. The CDR3 DNA follows: TGTGCCATCAGCACACAAACGGGACAATATAGCATTCAGTACTTC.

V usage is TRBV19 and J usage is TRBJ1-6, with TRBD1 matching 7 bases. V lost 6 bases to trimming and J lost 8 bases; unmatched junction nucleotides: 1. Germline V gene data show CDR1 as LNHDA and CDR2 as SQIVND (reference sequence). The CDR3 has 12 residues. CDR3 sequence: CASSGTDSPLHF. CDR3 nucleotide sequence: TGTGCCAGTAGCGGGACAGATTCACCCCTCCACTTT.

The CDR3 sequence: CASSDHRTGLQAFF. Here the CDR3 DNA reads TGTGCCAGCAGTGACCACCGGACAGGCTTACAAGCTTTCTTT. J is TRBJ1-1 and V is TRBV25-1; 7 bases are shared with TRBD1. After removal of 3 bases from V and 9 bases from J, the junction contained 10 bases not matched to a gene. In germline, CDR1 is MGHDK, CDR2 SYGVNS. This CDR3 has 14 residues.

The genes are TRBV19 and TRBJ1-1; the D gene is possibly TRBD1 (6 bases). V was clipped by 6 bases and J by 9 bases, with 20 bases between them. CDR1 and CDR2 (germline): LNHDA, SQIVND (reference sequence). The CDR3 has 14 amino acids. The DNA of the CDR3 is TGTGCCAGTAGCCCGCGGGGGGCCGCGAGACAAGCTTTCTTT. It encodes CASSPRGAARQAFF.

The chain links TRBV9 to TRBJ2-1; no reliable D call. V lost 0 bases and J lost 8, with 15 bases in between. The germline CDR1 and CDR2 sequences are SGDLS and YYNGEE. The CDR3 has 15 amino acids. The CDR3 DNA reads as TGTGCCAGCAGCGTAGACCCGGTCGGTCTCGATGAGCAGTTCTTC. This encodes CASSVDPVGLDEQFF.

The chain is built from TRBV28 and TRBJ2-7, with a tentative D call TRBD1 (6 bases). This CDR3 spans 15 amino acids. Germline CDR1 and CDR2: MDHEN and SYDVKM. V was clipped by 5 bases and J by 2 bases, with 16 bases between them. CDR3 sequence: CASSQTGLGAYEQYF. The CDR3 coding sequence is TGTGCCAGCAGTCAAACAGGGTTGGGGGCCTACGAGCAGTACTTC. Filled out from reference TRBV28 and TRBJ2-7, the complete variable domain reads DVKVTQSSRYLVKRTGEKVFLECVQDMDHENMFWYRQDPGLGLRLIYFSYDVKMKEKGDIPEGYSVSREKKERFSLILESASTNQTSMYLCASSQTGLGAYEQYFGPGTRLTVT.

This clone was seen just once. J is TRBJ1-1 and V is TRBV28; D gene uncertain. The CDR3 runs 14 residues. V gave up 3 bases and J gave up 5 bases, with 13 bases separating them. CDR1 and CDR2 (germline): MDHEN, SYDVKM. Here the CDR3 reads CASSLVTSLTEAFF. The CDR3, as DNA: TGTGCCAGCAGTTTGGTGACTTCCCTGACTGAAGCTTTCTTT.

With regard to this clone: Additional DNA sequences in this sample encode the identical CDR3. This sequence joins TRBV6-5 and TRBJ1-1; D is possibly TRBD1 (6 bases). V was cut by 0 bases and J by 8 bases, with 10 bases left in between. The CDR3 has 13 residues. Germline-derived CDR1 and CDR2 are MNHEY and SVGAGI. The CDR3: CASSYSRGTEAFF. DNA of the CDR3: TGTGCCAGCAGTTACTCGAGGGGGACAGAAGCTTTCTTT.

The chain combines TRBV18 with TRBJ1-2; D might be TRBD1 (6 bases). The CDR3 runs 12 residues. Trimming left V 8 bases short and J 4 bases short, with 11 bases between. Germline V gene sequence: CDR1 KGHSH, CDR2 LQKENI. DNA for the CDR3: TGTGCCAGCCGACAGGAGACCTATGGCTACACCTTC. It yields the protein CASRQETYGYTF.

V and J are TRBV2 and TRBJ2-7, with TRBD1 as a possible D gene (6 bases). V was pared by 6 bases and J by 6 bases, with 9 bases between. The CDR3 contains 11 residues. The germline V gene has CDR1 SNHLY and CDR2 FYNNEI. The CDR3 is CASRGAGEQYF. DNA of the CDR3: TGTGCCAGCAGGGGGGCCGGCGAGCAGTACTTC.

J is TRBJ2-1 and V is TRBV5-5, with 11 bases aligning to TRBD2. The CDR3 is 16 amino acids. V was clipped by 4 bases and J by 2 bases; unmatched bases: 5. Germline values: CDR1 SGHKS, CDR2 YYEKEE (reference sequence). CDR3 bases: TGTGCCAGCAGCACCCGTAGCGGGGGGGCCTACAATGAGCAGTTCTTC. Its translation: CASSTRSGGAYNEQFF.

V is TRBV4-3 and J is TRBJ1-2; TRBD1 agrees at 7 bases. With V trimmed by 2 bases and J by 4 bases, 4 bases remained unmatched. CDR3 length: 14 amino acids. Germline CDR1 reads LGHNA; CDR2 reads YSLEER. In DNA form, the CDR3 reads TGCGCCAGCAGCCAATTCCGGGACAGCTATGGCTACACCTTC. This sequence encodes CASSQFRDSYGYTF.